One T cell receptor (beta chain) is described in this entry. CDR3 length: 15 amino acids. Trimming took off 0 bases at V and 0 bases at J, with 6 bases between the two ends. Germline lookup yields CDR1 SNHLY and CDR2 FYNNEI. This entry belongs to a study of blood T cell repertoires in COVID-19. Overall study: Acute and convalescent COVID-19 specimens originated in the United States, Italy and Spain. T cells, B-cell-depleted T cells, or PBMCs supplied cDNA or gDNA.

Original processing notes: Reference gene primers were amplified, and this amplification served to estimate nucleated cell counts. Clones were read by immunoSEQ multiplex PCR, and TCRdb kept only the in-frame ones, dropping some. The V and J calls and clone size were taken over from that table, and D and trimming were inferred from the DNA. The sample has fewer than 500,000 clones; over 85% are singletons. Seattle's cohort entered during active infection and was followed longitudinally. The source is a man aged 18-30 years with COVID-19, enrolled during active disease. The sequenced sample consisted of peripheral blood. The V gene is TRBV2, the J gene TRBJ1-5; no firm D call. The CDR3 nucleotides are TGTGCCAGCAGTGAAGCACGGTATAGCAATCAGCCCCAGCATTTT. It yields the protein CASSEARYSNQPQHF.